The rows below give T cell receptor beta chains drawn from one sample of a study of blood T cell repertoires in COVID-19. Only in-frame clones appear in the TCRdb table, and some are missing; sequencing was by immunoSEQ multiplex PCR. This table holds about 480,000 clones, nearly 90% found once. Material: PBMCs or T cells enriched from blood (not recorded which). The receptors here all came from a woman in her late teens or twenties with acute COVID-19. CDR3s include the opening cysteine and the closing phenylalanine or tryptophan. D genes are given only for firm matches.

CDR3 DNA	CDR3 protein	J gene	V gene	D gene
TGTGCCAGCACCGTGGGGGGGGTTAATGGCTACACCTTC	CASTVGGVNGYTF	TRBJ1-2	TRBV6-5	NA
TGTGCCAGCAGCTTGAACCAGCCGGGTGGCCAAGAGACCCAGTACTTC	CASSLNQPGGQETQYF	TRBJ2-5	TRBV5-4	NA
TGTGCCAGCAGTGAACAGGGTTCTACGAACACTGAAGCTTTCTTT	CASSEQGSTNTEAFF	TRBJ1-1	TRBV27	NA
TGTGCCAGCAGTAGACGGGACAACCGACACTTAAGGGAGCAGTACTTC	CASSRRDNRHLREQYF	TRBJ2-7	TRBV27	NA
TGTGCCAGCAGTGAGACTGTCCAATACGAGCAGTACTTC	CASSETVQYEQYF	TRBJ2-7	TRBV6-2/TRBV6-3	NA
TGTGCCAGCAGCGCGGGACAGTTCCTCACTGAAGCTTTCTTT	CASSAGQFLTEAFF	TRBJ1-1	TRBV7-9	TRBD1
TGTGCCAGCAGTTTACAGGGACAGGGACACCGCTATGGCTACACCTTC	CASSLQGQGHRYGYTF	TRBJ1-2	TRBV27	TRBD1
TGTGCCAGCAGCTTAGGGTCTAACTCGATCTATGGCTACACCTTC	CASSLGSNSIYGYTF	TRBJ1-2	TRBV7-2	NA
TGCGCCAGCAGCCAAGATGGGACAAGGTCCACTGAAGCTTTCTTT	CASSQDGTRSTEAFF	TRBJ1-1	TRBV4-1	NA
TGTGCCAGCTCAACTGACGGGGTCAATCAGCCCCAGCATTTT	CASSTDGVNQPQHF	TRBJ1-5	TRBV18	NA
TGTGCCAGCAGCCTTGGACAGGTTTCACCCCTCCACTTT	CASSLGQVSPLHF	TRBJ1-6	TRBV9	TRBD1